These 6 T cell receptor beta chains came from one sample sequenced in a study of blood T cell repertoires in COVID-19. The data were produced by immunoSEQ multiplex PCR, yet TCRdb's version contains in-frame clones alone and is incomplete. This repertoire shows roughly 49,000 clones, approximately 91% found once; its top ten account for about 28%. The sample was peripheral blood. These receptors came from a human donor in a cohort sampled during active COVID-19.

V gene TRBV4-2 combines with J gene TRBJ2-2; 14 nucleotides match TRBD2. From germline, CDR1 is LGHNA and CDR2 YNFKEQ. V shed 4 bases and J 6 bases; nucleotides not matched to a gene: 10. The CDR3 is made up of 18 amino acids. The CDR3 DNA sequence: TGTGCCAGCAGCCTCCAGACTAGCGGGGGGGCCGGCTCCGGGGAGCTGTTTTTT. Its translation is CASSLQTSGGAGSGELFF.

The chain couples TRBV7-2 to TRBJ2-2, with 9 positions matching TRBD1. CDR1 SGHTA and CDR2 FQGNSA come from the germline V gene. This CDR3 contains 16 residues. Trimming removed 4 bases from V and 4 bases from J; junction bases left unmatched: 7. Here the CDR3 DNA reads TGTGCCAGCAGCTCGCGGACAGGGGCGGGCACCGGGGAGCTGTTTTTT. Protein: CASSSRTGAGTGELFF.

This clone was seen a handful of times. The chain links TRBV27 to TRBJ1-1; 7 bases fit TRBD1. CDR1 and CDR2 (germline): MNHEY, SMNVEV (reference sequence). The CDR3 runs to 15 residues. The J segment lost 4 bases and the V segment lost 5 bases, leaving 10 bases of the junction unmatched. The CDR3 nucleotides are TGTGCCAGCAGTAGACGACAGGGAGAGAGCACTGAAGCTTTCTTT. This translates into CASSRRQGESTEAFF.

The V and J genes are TRBV6-1 and TRBJ2-5; D possibly corresponds to TRBD1 (6 bases). Germline V gives CDR1 MNHNS, CDR2 SASEGT. V gave up 2 bases and J gave up 2 bases, with 9 bases separating them. This CDR3 has 14 residues. The CDR3 region has the DNA TGTGCCAGCAGTGAAACAGGGAATCAAGAGACCCAGTACTTC. The encoded protein is CASSETGNQETQYF.

This chain connects TRBV28 to TRBJ1-1; D is unresolved. There are 12 residues in the CDR3. Germline assignment: CDR1 MDHEN and CDR2 SYDVKM. V was pared by 3 bases and J by 3 bases, with 5 bases between. CDR3 in amino acids: CASSLEYTEAFF. For the CDR3, the DNA is TGTGCCAGCAGTTTGGAGTACACTGAAGCTTTCTTT.

This chain uses TRBV30 with TRBJ1-2, with 8 bases lining up with TRBD1. Germline V gene data show CDR1 as GTSNPN and CDR2 as SVGIG (reference sequence). The V segment lost 1 base and the J segment 7 bases; nucleotides outside the gene matches: 5. The CDR3 spans 13 residues. As DNA, the CDR3 is TGTGCCTGGAGTGAAACGACAGGGGCTGGCTACACCTTC. It codes for CAWSETTGAGYTF.